This is a list of T cell receptor beta chains from one sample in a study of tumor and adjacent non-tumor tissue in lung cancer. MiXCR, run by TCRdb on the multiplex PCR reads, gives a single entry per CDR3 protein. The sample includes around 99,000 distinct CDR3 sequences, roughly 73% of them seen just once. Sequencing was performed on lung tumor tissue. The receptors originated from a woman aged 60-75 years with non-small cell lung cancer. The CDR3 runs from the conserved cysteine through the conserved F or W. A D gene is named only where the DNA matches it firmly. Clone sizes are given selectively: once, few, many, or a class where the clone is expanded.

J	size	V	D	CDR3	DNA
TRBJ1-2	NA	TRBV29-1	NA	CSAGDDNCCYTF	TGCAGTGCCGGAGACGATAACTGTTGCTACACCTTC
TRBJ2-1	NA	TRBV11-3	TRBD1	CASGLGGQVYYEQFF	TGTGCCAGCGGCTTAGGAGGACAGGTCTACTATGAGCAGTTCTTC
TRBJ2-3	once	TRBV11-2	NA	CASRRGGDGEDTQYF	TGTGCCAGCAGGAGGGGGGGGGATGGCGAAGATACGCAGTATTTT
TRBJ1-5	many	TRBV4-3	NA	CASSQDFVGGQPQHF	TGCGCCAGCAGCCAAGATTTTGTGGGGGGTCAGCCCCAGCATTTT
TRBJ1-5	NA	TRBV11-2	TRBD1	CADSQNRGQPQHF	TGTGCCGACTCCCAGAACAGGGGTCAGCCCCAGCACTTT
TRBJ1-4	few	TRBV28	NA	CASSLPTPSEKLFF	TGTGCCAGCAGTTTGCCTACTCCGAGTGAAAAACTGTTTTTT
TRBJ2-1	NA	TRBV11-2	TRBD2	CLSSPGLAAKNEQFF	TGTCTCAGCAGCCCGGGACTAGCGGCCAAGAATGAGCAGTTCTTC
TRBJ2-5	many	TRBV4-3	NA	CASSQDLAQQETQYF	TGCGCCAGCAGCCAAGATTTAGCACAGCAAGAGACCCAGTACTTC
TRBJ2-1	NA	TRBV20-1	TRBD1	CSAEEQGGFNEQFF	TGCAGTGCAGAAGAACAGGGGGGATTCAATGAGCAGTTCTTC
TRBJ2-1	many	TRBV28	NA	CASSLKRNEQFF	TGTGCCAGCAGTTTAAAGCGTAATGAGCAGTTCTTC
TRBJ2-3	NA	TRBV6-5	NA	CASSYSDKRTDTQYF	TGTGCCAGCAGTTACTCAGATAAGCGTACAGATACGCAGTATTTT
TRBJ1-5	NA	TRBV11-2	NA	CAGSLGERQPQPF	TGTGCCGGCAGCTTAGGGGAACGACAGCCCCAGCCTTTT
TRBJ2-4	once	TRBV11-3	NA	CTSSLSPWESKNIQYF	TGTACCAGCAGCTTAAGCCCGTGGGAGTCCAAAAACATTCAGTACTTC
TRBJ2-3	once	TRBV28	NA	CASSLRTTDTQYF	TGTGCCAGTAGTCTGCGGACCACAGATACGCAGTATTTT
TRBJ2-3	many	TRBV20-1	NA	CAGRGTDTQYF	TGCGCGGGGAGAGGGACAGATACGCAGTATTTT